This TCR beta chain stems from a study of early T cells in non-severe SARS-CoV-2 infection. The CDR3 loop spans 13 amino acids. V was clipped by 3 bases and J by 5 bases, with 11 bases between them. Germline CDR1 reads SGHTA; CDR2 reads FQGTGA. Each CDR3 protein gets one entry after TCRdb re-called the 5' RACE reads with MiXCR. The repertoire holds nearly 55,000 distinct CDR3 sequences, with roughly 7.8% as singletons. The V call is TRBV7-3, the J call TRBJ2-7; possible D gene TRBD1, 6 bases. The clonotype originates from an adult who was a healthcare worker with PCR-confirmed SARS-CoV-2 infection or an uninfected control (not recorded which). The sample in question was whole blood, obtained at baseline. CDR3 nucleotide sequence: TGTGCCAGCAGCTTCACAGGGTCCCACGAGCAGTACTTC. Its translation is CASSFTGSHEQYF.